This T cell receptor beta chain is from a study of CD8 T cells in ankylosing spondylitis. Study results and limitations: Past studies reported some motif variants in reactive arthritis synovial fluid and blood. As reported, disease-linked clones showed significant enrichment in matched ankylosing spondylitis synovial fluid. Apparently characteristic of ankylosing spondylitis blood was a TCR beta motif (about eight highly homologous variants).

In making TCR beta libraries, quantitative 5'-RACE with molecular barcodes was used. TCRdb recomputed calls from the 5' RACE reads with MiXCR, one row per CDR3 protein. The sample shows 150,000 to 200,000 distinct CDR3 sequences, about 9.9% of them seen only once. The CDR3 loop spans 13 amino acids. Germline CDR1 is DFQATT and CDR2 is SNEGSKA (reference sequence). The V and J ends lost 6 bases and 2 bases respectively, with 13 bases between them. This clonotype was counted between two and nine times. Its target is not known. The chain carries TRBV20-1 and TRBJ2-5; D uncertain. The sample consisted of blood, either unsorted or a sorted T cell fraction (not recorded which). This sequence was found in a male donor with ankylosing spondylitis or in good health (not recorded which). The CDR3 DNA reads TGCAGTGCCCGGGCGGTTACGCAAGAGACCCAGTACTTC. Amino acids: CSARAVTQETQYF.